Below, 15 T cell receptor beta chains from the same sample are listed, as sequenced in a study of cytomegalovirus exposure and HLA in healthy donors. The PCR ran on 60 Vbeta and 13 Jbeta primers. Method: immunoSEQ multiplex PCR; TCRdb's copy keeps in-frame clones and lacks some. The table shows roughly 62,000 clones, with less than 85% occurring only once. Sequences were obtained from PBMCs. Receptor source: a woman between 25 and 40 years old in good health and CMV-seronegative.

The J gene is TRBJ2-1, the V gene TRBV7-8; 11 bases line up with TRBD2. The length of the CDR3 is 16 residues. The V and J ends lost 2 bases and 3 bases, in that order; junction bases with no gene match: 3. CDR1 SGHVS and CDR2 FQNEAQ come from the germline V gene. The CDR3 sequence: CASSLTGLAVYNEQFF. CDR3 bases: TGTGCCAGCAGCTTAACGGGACTAGCGGTCTACAATGAGCAGTTCTTC.

Here the CDR3 reads CASSLGSGDQPQHF. The CDR3 DNA reads TGCGCCAGCAGCCTGGGTTCAGGGGACCAGCCCCAGCATTTT. The chain combines TRBV4-3 with TRBJ1-5; maybe TRBD1 (6 bases). Trimming removed 4 bases from V and 7 bases from J, with 14 bases in between. The CDR3 runs 14 residues. The germline CDR1 and CDR2 sequences are LGHNA and YSLEER.

The V and J genes are TRBV5-5 and TRBJ2-2; D gene unclear. The CDR3 has 17 residues. Germline V gene data show CDR1 as SGHKS and CDR2 as YYEKEE (reference sequence). V was trimmed by 0 bases and J by 3 bases, leaving 15 bases between them. The CDR3 region is CASSLDMVTGHTGELFF. DNA of the CDR3: TGTGCCAGCAGCTTGGATATGGTTACGGGTCACACCGGGGAGCTGTTTTTT. Variable domain in full (rest from reference TRBV5-5 and TRBJ2-2): DAGVTQSPTHLIKTRGQQVTLRCSPISGHKSVSWYQQVLGQGPQFIFQYYEKEERGRGNFPDRFSARQFPNYSSELNVNALLLGDSALYLCASSLDMVTGHTGELFFGEGSRLTVL.

This chain joins TRBV19 and TRBJ1-1, with a tentative D call TRBD1 (5 bases). Germline V gene lookup returns CDR1 LNHDA and CDR2 SQIVND (reference sequence). The V end lost 7 bases, the J end lost 4 bases, and 16 bases lay between the germline ends. This CDR3 region has 14 residues. The CDR3 is CASMPQGTSTEAFF. DNA for the CDR3: TGTGCCAGTATGCCTCAGGGAACGAGCACTGAAGCTTTCTTT. The whole variable domain, filled in from reference TRBV19 and TRBJ1-1, reads DGGITQSPKYLFRKEGQNVTLSCEQNLNHDAMYWYRQDPGQGLRLIYYSQIVNDFQKGDIAEGYSVSREKKESFPLTVTSAQKNPTAFYLCASMPQGTSTEAFFGQGTRLTVV.

A few counts support this clone. Here the CDR3 DNA reads TGTGCCAGCAGCTTACCAGGGAACTATGGCTACACCTTC. This codes for CASSLPGNYGYTF. The J gene is TRBJ1-2, the V gene TRBV5-4, with D perhaps matching TRBD1 (5 bases). The CDR3 contains 13 residues. CDR1 SGHNT and CDR2 YYREEE come from the germline V gene (reference sequence). The V and J ends lost 2 bases and 2 bases respectively, with 7 bases between them.

The chain combines TRBV7-9 with TRBJ2-7, with TRBD1 as a possible D gene (6 bases). Germline CDR1 is SEHNR and CDR2 is FQNEAQ (reference sequence). Between the trimmed V and J ends, which lost 5 bases and 4 bases, there was a span of 9 bases. The CDR3 covers 12 residues. As DNA, the CDR3 is TGTGCCAGCAGCCTCCAGGGGTACGAGCAGTACTTC. Translation gives CASSLQGYEQYF.

The genes are TRBV27 and TRBJ2-1, with 12 bases matching TRBD2. The CDR3 runs to 14 residues. V was pared by 6 bases and J by 7 bases, with 4 bases of the junction left unmatched. Germline assignment: CDR1 MNHEY and CDR2 SMNVEV (reference sequence). CDR3 in amino acids: CASRTSGSRNEQFF. Here the CDR3 DNA reads TGTGCCAGCAGGACTAGCGGGAGTCGGAATGAGCAGTTCTTC.

The J gene is TRBJ1-4, the V gene TRBV7-2; maybe TRBD1 (5 bases). The CDR3 is 18 residues long. Germline V CDR1 and CDR2: SGHTA, FQGNSA. The ends were cut back, 1 base at V and 0 bases at J, with 15 bases in the middle. The CDR3 reads CASSLVAGGFATNEKLFF. The DNA of the CDR3 is TGTGCCAGCAGCTTAGTAGCGGGGGGGTTTGCAACTAATGAAAAACTGTTTTTT.

The chain links TRBV7-9 to TRBJ1-6, with 12 bases lining up with TRBD1. The germline V gene encodes CDR1 SEHNR and CDR2 FQNEAQ (reference sequence). The CDR3 length is 15 residues. V gave up 4 bases and J gave up 9 bases; unmatched junction bases: 4. The CDR3 loop reads CASSSGQGAGSPLHF. The DNA for the CDR3 is TGTGCCAGCAGCTCGGGACAGGGGGCAGGTTCACCCCTCCACTTT.

A single count supports this clone. The chain combines TRBV7-2 with TRBJ2-1, with a weak D call TRBD2 (5 bases). With 4 bases removed from V and 4 bases from J, the gap between germline ends came to 26 bases. This CDR3 spans 19 amino acids. The germline V gene has CDR1 SGHTA and CDR2 FQGNSA. The CDR3 spells CASSSTPGRANPRYNEQFF. The CDR3, as DNA: TGTGCCAGCAGCTCGACCCCTGGGAGAGCCAATCCGCGGTACAATGAGCAGTTCTTC.

The CDR3 nucleotides are TGTGCCAGCAGTTACTCGTCCGGACAGACCGAGCAGTACTTC. Translating gives CASSYSSGQTEQYF. The chain joins TRBV6-6 to TRBJ2-5, with D possibly matching TRBD1 (6 bases). The J call is doubtful: the DNA matches TRBJ2-7 better. The germline CDR1 and CDR2 sequences are MNHNY and SVGAGI (reference sequence). The CDR3 is 14 residues long.

The rearrangement links TRBV28 to TRBJ2-7, with TRBD1 as a possible D gene (5 bases). The CDR3 sequence is 13 residues long. Germline loops: CDR1 MDHEN, CDR2 SYDVKM. V lost 5 bases and J 3 bases, leaving 11 bases between the germline ends. The CDR3 region is CASSRRDFYEQYF. CDR3 in DNA: TGTGCCAGCAGTCGCAGGGATTTCTACGAGCAGTACTTC.

This clone occurred a few times. CDR3 bases: TGCAGTGCTAGCGTCAATGAGCAGTTCTTC. Translation gives CSASVNEQFF. V is TRBV20-1 and J is TRBJ2-1, with no clear D. The CDR3 extends over 10 amino acids. Germline assignment: CDR1 DFQATT and CDR2 SNEGSKA (reference sequence). V lost 3 bases to trimming and J lost 6 bases, with 3 bases between them.

The chain combines TRBV28 with TRBJ2-1; D possibly corresponds to TRBD2 (5 bases). Germline CDR1 is MDHEN and CDR2 is SYDVKM. The CDR3 length is 13 residues. Trimming removed 9 bases at V and 8 bases at J, with 17 bases between. The CDR3, as DNA: TGTGCCAGTAGCCCAAGGGAGAGCGATGAGCAGTTCTTC. Protein sequence: CASSPRESDEQFF.

This clone appeared a few times. The chain uses TRBV7-8 and TRBJ2-6; D gene uncertain. The V end was cut by 6 bases, the J end by 1 base, with 10 bases between. CDR1 is SGHVS, CDR2 FQNEAQ, per germline. CDR3 size: 15 residues. The CDR3 DNA reads as TGTGCCAGCAGTCGAGGTGGGTCTGGGGCCAACGTCCTGACTTTC. Encoded protein: CASSRGGSGANVLTF. Looking up the rest from reference TRBV7-8 and TRBJ2-6 gives the full variable domain: GAGVSQSPRYKVAKRGQDVALRCDPISGHVSLFWYQQALGQGPEFLTYFQNEAQLDKSGLPSDRFFAERPEGSVSTLKIQRTQQEDSAVYLCASSRGGSGANVLTFGAGSRLTVL.